This TCR beta chain is drawn from a study of T cells after yellow fever vaccination. In making TCR cDNA, 5'RACE template switching added a universal primer site and UMIs to it. Each CDR3 protein is one row after TCRdb ran MiXCR on the 5' RACE reads. The table includes 600,000 to 750,000 distinct CDR3 sequences, about 12% detected once. This clonotype appeared a few times. Germline CDR1 reads SEHNR; CDR2 reads FQNEAQ (reference sequence). Trimming removed 5 bases from V and 0 bases from J, with 9 bases in between. This CDR3 is built from 14 residues. The sample in question was PBMCs, obtained on the day of the yellow fever booster vaccination. This receptor was identified in a man under 40 who received the YFV17D yellow fever vaccine. The chain uses TRBV7-9 and TRBJ2-3; no definite D call. The CDR3 DNA reads as TGTGCCAGCAGCATCACCGGGAGCACAGATACGCAGTATTTT. It yields the protein CASSITGSTDTQYF.